One sample yielded the 26 T cell receptor beta chains listed below, sequenced in a study of CD8 T cells in Susac syndrome. Random hexamers primed reverse transcription of about 0.5 to 1 ug RNA. One entry per CDR3 protein, called by TCRdb with MiXCR from the immunoSEQ multiplex PCR reads. The table lists roughly 190,000 distinct CDR3 sequences, roughly 95% of them singletons. Sequencing was carried out using CD4+ T cells from PBMCs. The receptors derive from a human donor with Susac syndrome.

The chain joins TRBV2 to TRBJ2-6; D remains ambiguous. The V gene's germline CDR1 is SNHLY and CDR2 FYNNEI. This CDR3 contains 15 residues. V was trimmed by 4 bases and J by 0 bases, leaving 7 bases between them. The DNA for the CDR3 is TGTGCCAGCAGTGGTCACCCCTCTGGGGCCAACGTCCTGACTTTC. Translated, it gives CASSGHPSGANVLTF.

The chain recombines TRBV9 with TRBJ2-2; TRBD1 might be the D (6 bases). V gave up 3 bases and J gave up 7 bases, with 19 bases separating them. Germline lookup yields CDR1 SGDLS and CDR2 YYNGEE. The CDR3 runs 16 residues. The CDR3 spells CASSGRQVTPHGELFF. In DNA, the CDR3 is TGTGCCAGCAGCGGTCGACAGGTTACTCCTCACGGGGAGCTGTTTTTT.

J is TRBJ1-2 and V is TRBV3-1, with 12 bases lining up with TRBD1. V gave up 0 bases and J gave up 2 bases; unmatched junction bases: 1. The germline CDR1 and CDR2 sequences are LGHDT and YNNKEL (reference sequence). This CDR3 is 16 amino acids long. The CDR3 region has the DNA TGTGCCAGCAGCCAAGAGGGACAGGGGGCCAACTATGGCTACACCTTC. Its translation is CASSQEGQGANYGYTF.

V and J are TRBV20-1 and TRBJ1-5; no clear D. Trimming stripped 6 bases from V and 3 bases from J, with 15 bases between. This CDR3 is built from 14 residues. Germline values: CDR1 DFQATT, CDR2 SNEGSKA (reference sequence). CDR3 nucleotides: TGCAGTGCCCCCGGGTTTTTGCCCAATCAGCCCCAGCATTTT. Translated: CSAPGFLPNQPQHF.

The CDR3 region has the DNA TGTGCCAGCAGCTTAGAGAAGAGAGTTCAGGAGTTGGCCTACGAGCAGTACTTC. It specifies CASSLEKRVQELAYEQYF. The chain recombines TRBV7-8 with TRBJ2-7; the D is unclear. Trimming took off 1 base at V and 2 bases at J, with 21 bases between the two ends. This CDR3 contains 18 residues. The germline gives CDR1 SGHVS, CDR2 FQNEAQ.

The chain employs TRBV14 and TRBJ1-3; TRBD1 might be the D (6 bases). The CDR3 length is 13 residues. Trimming removed 4 bases from V and 7 bases from J, with 11 bases in between. Germline V gene sequence: CDR1 SGHDN, CDR2 FVKESK. CDR3 protein: CASSREQGNTIYF. The CDR3 DNA is TGTGCCAGCAGCCGAGAGCAGGGGAACACCATATATTTT.

Written as DNA, the CDR3 is TGTGCCAGCCCCGATGGGACTGAAGCTTTCTTT. Translating gives CASPDGTEAFF. J is TRBJ1-1 and V is TRBV11-2, with D hard to call. Trimming removed 8 bases at V and 5 bases at J, with 9 bases between. Germline values: CDR1 SGHAT, CDR2 FQNNGV. CDR3 size: 11 residues.

This chain uses TRBV23-1 with TRBJ1-4, with a tentative D call TRBD1 (6 bases). TRBV23-1 is annotated as an ORF whose role is uncertain. V dropped 0 bases and J dropped 7 bases, with 12 bases sitting between them. The CDR3 runs 15 residues. The CDR3 DNA sequence: TGCGCCAGCAGTCAATCTAGCAGGGGTGGTGAAAAACTGTTTTTT. Protein: CASSQSSRGGEKLFF.

The chain uses TRBV20-1 and TRBJ2-5; TRBD1 aligns across 7 bases. The V and J ends lost 6 bases and 6 bases, in that order; junction bases with no gene match: 16. The CDR3 has 15 amino acids. Germline assignment: CDR1 DFQATT and CDR2 SNEGSKA (reference sequence). The CDR3, as DNA: TGCAGTGCGCTCGACCCGACAGGGCGTGGGCAGACCCAGTACTTC. Its protein is CSALDPTGRGQTQYF.

The V and J genes are TRBV4-3 and TRBJ2-5; no definite D call. V was clipped by 0 bases and J by 7 bases, with 9 bases between them. This CDR3 has 13 amino acids. The germline gives CDR1 LGHNA, CDR2 YSLEER. In nucleotides, the CDR3 is TGCGCCAGCAGCCAAGATCTTGCAGGGACCCAGTACTTC. Translated: CASSQDLAGTQYF.

V gene TRBV14 combines with J gene TRBJ2-1; no firm D call. Between the trimmed V and J ends, which lost 1 base and 4 bases, there was a span of 8 bases. The germline V gene has CDR1 SGHDN and CDR2 FVKESK. CDR3 length: 14 amino acids. The CDR3 region has the DNA TGTGCCAGCAGCCAAGGGACCATATACAATGAGCAGTTCTTC. This sequence encodes CASSQGTIYNEQFF.

The chain employs TRBV7-8 and TRBJ1-5; D not certain. The CDR3 loop spans 15 amino acids. The ends were cut back, 4 bases at V and 0 bases at J, with 10 bases in the middle. Germline CDR1 SGHVS, CDR2 FQNEAQ. CDR3 DNA: TGTGCCAGCAGCTCCCGCGGCTATAGCAATCAGCCCCAGCATTTT. Translated, it gives CASSSRGYSNQPQHF. Complete variable domain (other parts from reference TRBV7-8 and TRBJ1-5): GAGVSQSPRYKVAKRGQDVALRCDPISGHVSLFWYQQALGQGPEFLTYFQNEAQLDKSGLPSDRFFAERPEGSVSTLKIQRTQQEDSAVYLCASSSRGYSNQPQHFGDGTRLSIL.

CDR3 coding DNA: TGTGCCAGCAGCGTATCCACCCAAGGTGAAGCTTTCTTT. Amino acid sequence: CASSVSTQGEAFF. This sequence joins TRBV9 and TRBJ1-1; D not resolved. The ends were cut back, 1 base at V and 7 bases at J, with 11 bases in the middle. This CDR3 has 13 residues. Germline V CDR1 and CDR2: SGDLS, YYNGEE.

The chain recombines TRBV30 with TRBJ1-1; tentative D call: TRBD1 (6 bases). CDR1 and CDR2 (germline): GTSNPN, SVGIG (reference sequence). The CDR3 runs 15 residues. Trimming removed 3 bases at V and 3 bases at J, with 17 bases between. CDR3 DNA sequence: TGTGCCTGGAGCGTCGGGGGCCAAGGGGACACTGAAGCTTTCTTT. Translating it yields CAWSVGGQGDTEAFF.

The chain couples TRBV2 to TRBJ1-1; tentative D call: TRBD1 (5 bases). The CDR3 is 14 amino acids. Trimming removed 4 bases from V and 0 bases from J, with 9 bases in between. CDR1 and CDR2 from the germline V gene are SNHLY and FYNNEI. The chain's CDR3 is CASSGLTVNTEAFF. The CDR3 region has the DNA TGTGCCAGCAGTGGACTGACAGTGAACACTGAAGCTTTCTTT.

This clonotype came up once. V is TRBV12-3 or TRBV12-4 and J is TRBJ2-7, with 10 bases identical to TRBD1. J lost 2 bases, V lost 7 bases, and 17 bases had no gene match. The CDR3 totals 18 residues. For the CDR3, the DNA is TGTGCCAGCAACCTCCCCAGTAACGGGACAGGGGAACCCTACGAGCAGTACTTC. Amino acids: CASNLPSNGTGEPYEQYF.

The chain links TRBV27 to TRBJ2-7; D might be TRBD2 (6 bases). CDR1 and CDR2 (germline): MNHEY, SMNVEV (reference sequence). V was shortened by 3 bases and J by 2 bases, with 11 bases between the two germline ends. CDR3 size: 14 residues. For the CDR3, the DNA is TGTGCCAGCAGTTTCGGGGGACCCACCTACGAGCAGTACTTC. Amino acid sequence: CASSFGGPTYEQYF.

V usage is TRBV20-1 and J usage is TRBJ2-5; 9 nucleotides match TRBD2. Trimming at V came to 0 bases and at J to 9 bases, leaving 11 bases not matched to a gene. The germline V gene encodes CDR1 DFQATT and CDR2 SNEGSKA (reference sequence). The CDR3 consists of 15 residues. CDR3 nucleotide sequence: TGCAGTGCTAGAGAGGCTAGCGGGGCCGCCGGGGCCCAGTACTTC. Translating gives CSAREASGAAGAQYF.

This clonotype was seen only once. CDR3 protein: CSVGTLRTTDTQYF. CDR3 nucleotides: TGCAGCGTAGGGACCTTACGTACCACAGATACGCAGTATTTT. V usage is TRBV29-1 and J usage is TRBJ2-3; D tentatively fits TRBD1 or TRBD2 (5 bases each). The CDR3 length is 14 residues. In germline, CDR1 is SQVTM, CDR2 ANQGSEA. With 6 bases removed from V and 2 bases from J, the gap between germline ends came to 15 bases.

The chain couples TRBV7-9 to TRBJ2-2; 7 nucleotides align to TRBD2. CDR1 is SEHNR, CDR2 FQNEAQ, per germline (reference sequence). The trim removed 5 bases at V and 0 bases at J, leaving 3 bases unmatched. The CDR3 loop spans 15 amino acids. The CDR3 loop is CASSRGLANTGELFF. In DNA form, the CDR3 reads TGTGCCAGCAGCCGAGGACTAGCGAACACCGGGGAGCTGTTTTTT.

The chain joins TRBV3-1 to TRBJ2-3; 9 nucleotides agree with TRBD2. CDR1 and CDR2 (germline): LGHDT, YNNKEL (reference sequence). V lost 0 bases and J lost 7; bases outside the gene matches: 8. This CDR3 is 16 amino acids long. The CDR3 protein is CASSQDGGAGGYTQYF. CDR3 nucleotides: TGTGCCAGCAGCCAAGATGGCGGCGCGGGGGGGTATACGCAGTATTTT.

The J gene is TRBJ2-1, the V gene TRBV9; D remains unclear. The V and J ends lost 0 bases and 0 bases respectively, with 7 bases between them. Germline V CDR1 and CDR2: SGDLS, YYNGEE. The CDR3 consists of 15 residues. The CDR3 region is CASSVDPSSYNEQFF. DNA of the CDR3: TGTGCCAGCAGCGTAGACCCGAGCTCCTACAATGAGCAGTTCTTC.

The gene calls are TRBV7-9 and TRBJ1-2; 9 nucleotides agree with TRBD1. Germline assignment: CDR1 SEHNR and CDR2 FQNEAQ (reference sequence). This CDR3 has 15 residues. Trimming at V came to 5 bases and at J to 6 bases, leaving 10 bases not matched to a gene. CDR3: CASSLLQGASDGYTF. For the CDR3, the DNA is TGTGCCAGCAGCCTCCTACAGGGGGCTAGCGATGGCTACACCTTC.

The chain combines TRBV6-6 with TRBJ2-7; TRBD2 agrees at 10 bases. The CDR3 covers 15 residues. Per the germline V gene, CDR1 is MNHNY and CDR2 is SVGAGI (reference sequence). Germline trimming cut 6 bases from V and 2 bases from J; bases unmatched to any gene: 7. CDR3 sequence: CASRWVAGGPYEQYF. CDR3 DNA sequence: TGTGCCAGCAGATGGGTAGCGGGGGGACCCTACGAGCAGTACTTC.

This sequence joins TRBV6-5 and TRBJ1-6, with a weak D call TRBD1 (6 bases). This CDR3 is 16 amino acids long. The V gene's germline CDR1 is MNHEY and CDR2 SVGAGI. Trimming cost V 2 bases and J 5 bases, with 13 bases left between them. The CDR3 loop is CASSYDRPPHNSPLHF. CDR3 nucleotide sequence: TGTGCCAGCAGTTACGACAGGCCCCCCCATAATTCACCCCTCCACTTT.

CDR3 sequence reads: CASSLTGGPYEQYF. In nucleotides, the CDR3 is TGTGCCAGCTCGCTCACAGGGGGACCCTACGAGCAGTACTTC. This chain links TRBV3-1 with TRBJ2-7; 8 positions agree with TRBD1. J gave up 2 bases and V 8 bases, and 8 bases lay outside the gene matches. Germline loops: CDR1 LGHDT, CDR2 YNNKEL (reference sequence). The CDR3 totals 14 residues.